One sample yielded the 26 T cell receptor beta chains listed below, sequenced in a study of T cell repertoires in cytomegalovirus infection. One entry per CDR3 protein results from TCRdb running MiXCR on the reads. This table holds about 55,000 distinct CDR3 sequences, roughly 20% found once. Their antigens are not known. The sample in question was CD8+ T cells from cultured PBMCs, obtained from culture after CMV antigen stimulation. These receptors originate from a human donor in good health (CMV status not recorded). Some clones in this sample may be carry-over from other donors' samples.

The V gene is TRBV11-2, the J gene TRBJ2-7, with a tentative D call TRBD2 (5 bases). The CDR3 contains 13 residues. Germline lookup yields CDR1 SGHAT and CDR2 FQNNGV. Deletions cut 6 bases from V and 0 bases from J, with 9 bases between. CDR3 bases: TGTGCCAGCAGTCAAGCGGACTCCTACGAGCAGTACTTC. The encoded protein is CASSQADSYEQYF.

The CDR3 spells CASKPHGQGPLTEAFF. In DNA form, the CDR3 reads TGTGCCAGCAAACCCCACGGGCAGGGGCCGCTCACAGAAGCTTTCTTT. The chain joins TRBV6-6 to TRBJ1-1, with D possibly being TRBD1 (6 bases). Germline CDR1 is MNHNY and CDR2 is SVGAGI (reference sequence). The V and J ends lost 7 bases and 8 bases respectively, with 26 bases between them. The CDR3 covers 16 residues.

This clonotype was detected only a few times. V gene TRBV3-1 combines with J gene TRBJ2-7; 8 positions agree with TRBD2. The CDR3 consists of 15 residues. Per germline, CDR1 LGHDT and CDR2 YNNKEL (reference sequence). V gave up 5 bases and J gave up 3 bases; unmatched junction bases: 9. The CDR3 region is CASSLSPGGNYEQYF. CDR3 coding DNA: TGTGCCAGCAGCTTATCGCCGGGGGGGAACTACGAGCAGTACTTC.

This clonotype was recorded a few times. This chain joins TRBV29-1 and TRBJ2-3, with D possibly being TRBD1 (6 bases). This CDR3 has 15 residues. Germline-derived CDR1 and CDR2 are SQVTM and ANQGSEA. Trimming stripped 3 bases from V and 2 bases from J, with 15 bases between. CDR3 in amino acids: CSVDGQYPNTDTQYF. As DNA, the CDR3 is TGCAGCGTTGACGGACAGTACCCCAACACAGATACGCAGTATTTT.

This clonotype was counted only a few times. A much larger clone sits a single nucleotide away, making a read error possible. CDR3 region: CASSEYGDTLEPQHF. Written as DNA, the CDR3 is TGTGCCAGCAGTGAATACGGGGATACATTAGAGCCCCAGCATTTT. This sequence joins TRBV7-6 and TRBJ1-5, with unresolved D. The V end was cut by 6 bases, the J end by 8 bases, with 20 bases between. Germline assignment: CDR1 SGHVS and CDR2 FNYEAQ. The CDR3 totals 15 residues.

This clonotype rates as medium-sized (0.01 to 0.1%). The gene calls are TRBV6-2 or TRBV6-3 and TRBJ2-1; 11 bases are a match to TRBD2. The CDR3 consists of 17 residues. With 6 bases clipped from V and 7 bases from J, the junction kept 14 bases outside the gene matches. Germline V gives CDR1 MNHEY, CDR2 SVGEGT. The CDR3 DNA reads TGTGCCAGCAGAGCGCTAGCGGGAGGTAATTTGGGTAATGAGCAGTTCTTC. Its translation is CASRALAGGNLGNEQFF.

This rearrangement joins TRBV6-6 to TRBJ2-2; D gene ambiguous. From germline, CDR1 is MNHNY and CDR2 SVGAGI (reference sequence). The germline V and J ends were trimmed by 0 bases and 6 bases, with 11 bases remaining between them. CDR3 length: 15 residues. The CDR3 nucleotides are TGTGCCAGCAGTTACTCTACCCCAGGAGCCGGGGAGCTGTTTTTT. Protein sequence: CASSYSTPGAGELFF.

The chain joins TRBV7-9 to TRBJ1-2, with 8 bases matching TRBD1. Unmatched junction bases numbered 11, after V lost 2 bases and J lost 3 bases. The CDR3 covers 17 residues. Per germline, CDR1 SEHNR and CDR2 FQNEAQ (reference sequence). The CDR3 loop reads CASSLPNIPTGDYGYTF. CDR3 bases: TGTGCCAGCAGCTTACCCAATATACCGACAGGGGACTATGGCTACACCTTC.

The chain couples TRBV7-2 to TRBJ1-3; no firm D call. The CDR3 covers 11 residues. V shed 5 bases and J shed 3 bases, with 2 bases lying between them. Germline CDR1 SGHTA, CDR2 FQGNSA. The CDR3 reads CASSDGNTIYF. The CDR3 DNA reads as TGTGCCAGCAGCGATGGAAACACCATATATTTT.

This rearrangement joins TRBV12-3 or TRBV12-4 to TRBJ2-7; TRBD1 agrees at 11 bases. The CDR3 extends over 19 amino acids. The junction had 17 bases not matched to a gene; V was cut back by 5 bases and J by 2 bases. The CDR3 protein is CASSPMGGSDRGLAYEQYF. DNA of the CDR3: TGTGCCAGCAGTCCCATGGGGGGTTCGGACAGGGGGCTCGCCTACGAGCAGTACTTC.

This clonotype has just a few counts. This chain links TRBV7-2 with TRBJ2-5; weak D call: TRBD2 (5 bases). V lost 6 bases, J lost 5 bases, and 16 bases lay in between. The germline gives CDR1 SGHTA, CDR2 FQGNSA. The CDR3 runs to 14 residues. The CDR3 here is CASRIEGAVETQYF. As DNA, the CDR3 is TGTGCCAGCAGGATAGAGGGAGCGGTGGAGACCCAGTACTTC.

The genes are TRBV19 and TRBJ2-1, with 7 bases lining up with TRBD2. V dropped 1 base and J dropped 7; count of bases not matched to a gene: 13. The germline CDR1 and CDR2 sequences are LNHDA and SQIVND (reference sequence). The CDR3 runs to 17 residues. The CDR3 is CASSIVSPAGITNEQFF. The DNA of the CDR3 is TGTGCCAGTAGTATAGTCTCCCCAGCGGGAATCACGAATGAGCAGTTCTTC.

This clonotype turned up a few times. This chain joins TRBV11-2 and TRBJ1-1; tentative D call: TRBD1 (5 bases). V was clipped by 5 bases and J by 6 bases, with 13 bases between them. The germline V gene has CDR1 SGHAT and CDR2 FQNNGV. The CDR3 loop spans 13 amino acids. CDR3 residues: CASSLGTVSEAFF. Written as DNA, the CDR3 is TGTGCCAGCAGCCTGGGGACCGTATCTGAAGCTTTCTTT. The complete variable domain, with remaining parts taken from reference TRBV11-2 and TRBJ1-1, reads EAGVAQSPRYKIIEKRQSVAFWCNPISGHATLYWYQQILGQGPKLLIQFQNNGVVDDSQLPKDRFSAERLKGVDSTLKIQPAKLEDSAVYLCASSLGTVSEAFFGQGTRLTVV.

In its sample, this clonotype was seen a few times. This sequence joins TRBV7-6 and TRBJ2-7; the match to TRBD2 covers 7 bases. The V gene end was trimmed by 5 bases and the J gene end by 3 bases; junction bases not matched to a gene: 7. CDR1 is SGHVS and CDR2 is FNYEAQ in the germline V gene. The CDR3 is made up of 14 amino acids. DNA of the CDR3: TGTGCCAGCAGCCCGACCCGCGGGAGCTACGAGCAGTACTTC. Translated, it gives CASSPTRGSYEQYF.

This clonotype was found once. CDR3 coding DNA: TGTGCCAGCAGCTCAACTAGCGGTACCCTACGGGAGCAGTACTTC. It specifies CASSSTSGTLREQYF. The V call is TRBV7-9, the J call TRBJ2-7; 8 bases match TRBD2. V gave up 4 bases and J gave up 7 bases; unmatched junction bases: 12. Per germline, CDR1 SEHNR and CDR2 FQNEAQ (reference sequence). The length of the CDR3 is 15 residues.

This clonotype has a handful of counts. The chain's CDR3 is CASSRGPGPNTGELFF. CDR3 nucleotide sequence: TGTGCCAGCAGTCGTGGTCCGGGCCCGAACACCGGGGAGCTGTTTTTT. V gene TRBV27 combines with J gene TRBJ2-2; D is unclear. Germline CDR1 MNHEY, CDR2 SMNVEV (reference sequence). The CDR3 has 16 amino acids. Trimming took 5 bases from V and 0 from J, leaving 13 bases between them.

CDR3: CASRHESGPNTGELFF. The CDR3 DNA is TGTGCCAGCAGGCACGAGAGTGGGCCCAACACCGGGGAGCTGTTTTTT. This chain uses TRBV6-1 with TRBJ2-2, with D uncertain. From germline, CDR1 is MNHNS and CDR2 SASEGT. V was cut by 6 bases and J by 2 bases, with 16 bases left in between. This CDR3 is built from 16 residues.

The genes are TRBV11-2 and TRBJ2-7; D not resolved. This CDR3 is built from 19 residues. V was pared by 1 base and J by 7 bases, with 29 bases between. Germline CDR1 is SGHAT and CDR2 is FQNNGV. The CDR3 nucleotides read TGTGCCAGCAGCTTAGCGGCTGGGGTGGATCCGGGCTGGACGTGGGAGCAGTACTTC. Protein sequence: CASSLAAGVDPGWTWEQYF.

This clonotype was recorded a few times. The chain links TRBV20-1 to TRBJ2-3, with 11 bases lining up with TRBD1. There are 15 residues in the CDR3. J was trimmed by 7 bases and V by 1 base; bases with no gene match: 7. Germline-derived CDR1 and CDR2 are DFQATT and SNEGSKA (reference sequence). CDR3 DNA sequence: TGCAGTGCTAGAGGTGTGGACAGGGGGCCATATACGCAGTATTTT. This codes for CSARGVDRGPYTQYF.

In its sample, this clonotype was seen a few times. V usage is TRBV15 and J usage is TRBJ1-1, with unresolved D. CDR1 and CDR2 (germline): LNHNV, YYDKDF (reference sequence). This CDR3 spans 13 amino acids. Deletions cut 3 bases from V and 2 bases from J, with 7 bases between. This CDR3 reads CATSRATNTEAFF. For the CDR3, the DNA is TGTGCCACCAGCAGGGCCACCAACACTGAAGCTTTCTTT.

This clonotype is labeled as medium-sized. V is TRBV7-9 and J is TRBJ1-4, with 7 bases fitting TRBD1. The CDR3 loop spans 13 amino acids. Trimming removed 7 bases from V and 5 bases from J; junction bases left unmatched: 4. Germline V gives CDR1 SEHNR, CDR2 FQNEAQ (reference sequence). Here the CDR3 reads CASIRQGNEKLFF. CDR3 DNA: TGTGCCAGCATTAGACAGGGCAATGAAAAACTGTTTTTT.

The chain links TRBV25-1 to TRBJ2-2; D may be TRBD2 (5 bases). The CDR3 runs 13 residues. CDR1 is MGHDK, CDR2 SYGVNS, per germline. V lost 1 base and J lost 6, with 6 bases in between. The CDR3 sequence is CASSEFGAGELFF. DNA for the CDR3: TGTGCCAGCAGTGAATTCGGGGCCGGGGAGCTGTTTTTT.

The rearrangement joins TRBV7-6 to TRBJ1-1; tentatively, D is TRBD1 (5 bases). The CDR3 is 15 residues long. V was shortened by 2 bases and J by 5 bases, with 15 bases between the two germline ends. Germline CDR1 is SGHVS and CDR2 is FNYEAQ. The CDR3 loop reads CASSLKGFGDTEAFF. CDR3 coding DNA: TGTGCCAGCAGCTTAAAGGGGTTTGGTGATACTGAAGCTTTCTTT.

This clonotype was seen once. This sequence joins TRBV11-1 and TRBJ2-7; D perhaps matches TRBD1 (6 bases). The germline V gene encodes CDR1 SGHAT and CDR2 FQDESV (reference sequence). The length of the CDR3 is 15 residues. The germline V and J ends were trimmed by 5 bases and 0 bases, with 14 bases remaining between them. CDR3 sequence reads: CASSPTDSPSYEQYF. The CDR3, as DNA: TGTGCCAGCAGCCCTACGGACAGTCCCTCCTACGAGCAGTACTTC. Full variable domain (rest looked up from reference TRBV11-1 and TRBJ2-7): EAEVAQSPRYKITEKSQAVAFWCDPISGHATLYWYRQILGQGPELLVQFQDESVVDDSQLPKDRFSAERLKGVDSTLKIQPAELGDSAMYLCASSPTDSPSYEQYFGPGTRLTVT.

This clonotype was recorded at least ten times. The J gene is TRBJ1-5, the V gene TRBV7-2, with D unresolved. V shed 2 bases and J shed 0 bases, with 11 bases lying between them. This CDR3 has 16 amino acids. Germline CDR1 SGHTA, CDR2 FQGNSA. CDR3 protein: CASSLQTDYSNQPQHF. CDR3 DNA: TGTGCCAGCAGCTTACAGACTGACTATAGCAATCAGCCCCAGCATTTT.

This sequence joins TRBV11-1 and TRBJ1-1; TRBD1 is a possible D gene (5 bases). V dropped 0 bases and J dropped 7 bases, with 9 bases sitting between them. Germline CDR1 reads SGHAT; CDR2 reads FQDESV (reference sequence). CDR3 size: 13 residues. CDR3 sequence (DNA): TGTGCCAGCAGCTTAGCGGGGACGGTTGAAGCTTTCTTT. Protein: CASSLAGTVEAFF.